This T cell receptor (beta chain) stems from a study of blood T cell repertoires in COVID-19. Study-level information: Samples representing acute and convalescent COVID-19 were sourced from the United States, Italy and Spain. In each case, the material was cDNA or gDNA derived from T cells, B-cell-depleted T cells, or PBMCs.

Trimming cost V 5 bases and J 1 base; bases outside gene matches: 5. From germline, CDR1 is SEHNR and CDR2 FQNEAQ (reference sequence). The CDR3 runs to 15 residues. In the source study's methods: Counts of nucleated cells, estimated from reference gene primer amplification, were obtained. This table comes from immunoSEQ multiplex PCR, and its TCRdb copy is limited to in-frame clones, with some not included. That table is the source of V, J and clone size, and D and trimming were worked out from the DNA. The repertoire holds roughly 210,000 clones, with roughly 84% as singletons. Participants were aged roughly 18 to 90 years, lived in 25 or so US areas, and enrolled virtually.

The receptor comes from a man aged 30 to 45 in a cohort exposed to, infected with or recovered from COVID-19 (not recorded which). The chain combines TRBV7-9 with TRBJ2-7; 10 nucleotides agree with TRBD2. Material: PBMCs or T cells enriched from blood (not recorded which). CDR3 coding DNA: TGTGCCAGCAGCCCACTAGCGGGAAGTTCCTACGAGCAGTACTTC. Its protein product is CASSPLAGSSYEQYF. The full variable domain, with the rest looked up from reference TRBV7-9 and TRBJ2-7, is DTGVSQNPRHKITKRGQNVTFRCDPISEHNRLYWYRQTLGQGPEFLTYFQNEAQLEKSRLLSDRFSAERPKGSFSTLEIQRTEQGDSAMYLCASSPLAGSSYEQYFGPGTRLTVT.